The T cell receptor (beta chain) under discussion was sequenced for a study of OX40 agonist ivuxolimab in advanced cancers. Across the whole study: Ivuxolimab, an antibody that agonizes OX40 (CD134), was administered to the patients. Every 2 weeks, ivuxolimab was infused into the patients intravenously at between 0.01 and 10 mg/kg.

Method: immunoSEQ multiplex PCR; TCRdb's copy keeps in-frame clones and lacks some. Here the sample spans fewer than 40,000 clones, roughly 79% being singletons. V gave up 2 bases and J gave up 0 bases; unmatched junction bases: 1. The CDR3 extends over 15 amino acids. From germline, CDR1 is SGHDT and CDR2 YYEEEE. This specimen was CD4+ or CD8+ T cells sorted from blood, taken in a trial of the OX40 agonist ivuxolimab. The TCR was taken from an adult with an advanced solid tumor such as melanoma, head and neck, liver or kidney cancer. The J gene is TRBJ2-1, the V gene TRBV5-6; 8 nucleotides line up with TRBD2. CDR3 loop: CASSFGGVSYNEQFF. CDR3 nucleotides: TGTGCCAGCAGCTTCGGGGGGGTCTCCTACAATGAGCAGTTCTTC. Full variable domain (missing parts from reference TRBV5-6 and TRBJ2-1): DAGVTQSPTHLIKTRGQQVTLRCSPKSGHDTVSWYQQALGQGPQFIFQYYEEEERQRGNFPDRFSGHQFPNYSSELNVNALLLGDSALYLCASSFGGVSYNEQFFGPGTRLTVL.